The next 6 T cell receptor beta chains were all read from a single sample in a study of CXCR3-negative and CXCR3-positive naive CD8 T cells. The libraries of TRB cDNA were prepared using 5' RACE with UMI labels. From the 5' RACE reads, TCRdb lists one entry per CDR3 protein and no DNA. Its table lists some 140,000 distinct CDR3 sequences. Overall study findings and caveats: CXCR3-positive naive cells had TRB CDR3s that were more hydrophobic than CXCR3-negative naive cells had.

What these receptors recognize is not known. Sequenced sample: naive CXCR3+ CD8+ T cells from blood. The subset was: CD45RO-CCR7+CD27+CD95- naive CD8+ T cells expressing CXCR3 (TNR3+). The source of these receptors is a human donor in good health. Some clones in this sample may be carry-over from other donors' samples.

The CDR3 reads CSVRVWGTEAFF. This chain uses TRBV29-1 with TRBJ1-1; TCRdb outputs TRBD1, but without DNA this stays unchecked. The germline CDR1 and CDR2 sequences are SQVTM and ANQGSEA. The CDR3 extends over 12 amino acids.

The chain combines TRBV28 with TRBJ2-3; there is no DNA to check the TCRdb D call of TRBD1. CDR3 size: 15 residues. CDR1 MDHEN and CDR2 SYDVKM come from the germline V gene. The CDR3 spells CASSLWGAGTDTQYF.

This sequence joins TRBV29-1 and TRBJ2-7; with no DNA, the TCRdb D assignment of TRBD1 cannot be verified. This CDR3 region has 14 residues. Germline CDR1 reads SQVTM; CDR2 reads ANQGSEA. The CDR3 reads CSVPGGTGDYEQYF.

The chain combines TRBV20-1 with TRBJ2-4; with no DNA, the TCRdb D assignment of TRBD2 cannot be verified. The CDR3 is 15 residues long. Per the germline V gene, CDR1 is DFQATT and CDR2 is SNEGSKA (reference sequence). The CDR3 is CSASKGPGRENIQYF.

The chain couples TRBV5-6 to TRBJ2-2. The length of the CDR3 is 14 residues. Per germline, CDR1 SGHDT and CDR2 YYEEEE. This chain's CDR3 is CASSLTENTGELFF.

V is TRBV6-2 or TRBV6-3 and J is TRBJ2-5; absent DNA, TCRdb's TRBD2 call cannot be checked. CDR3 size: 16 residues. Per germline, CDR1 MNHEY and CDR2 SVGEGT. The CDR3 reads CASSYQQGLAEETQYF.